One sample yielded the 5 T cell receptor beta chains listed below, sequenced in a study of cytomegalovirus exposure and HLA in healthy donors (dated by TCRdb to 2016 to 2017). The method was the immunoSEQ multiplex PCR assay. The multiplex PCR relied on a mix of 60 forward primers for TCR Vbeta segments and 13 reverse primers for TCR Jbeta segments. TCRdb limited this immuneACCESS table to in-frame rearrangements with V and J called. A share of clones is missing; checked studies link under half to unresolved V genes, and the rest is unexplained. The table for this sample lists about 140,000 clones; 80% of them were counted only once. About 2.4% of the sample lies in the top ten. Input material: PBMCs. The receptor set was obtained from a man aged 45-65 years in good health and CMV-seronegative.

The chain links TRBV6-1 to TRBJ1-2; 10 positions agree with TRBD1. In germline, CDR1 is MNHNS, CDR2 SASEGT. The CDR3 totals 15 residues. V lost 3 bases, J lost 4 bases, and 5 bases stayed unmatched. The CDR3 DNA is TGTGCCAGCAGTGAGAGGGACAGGGGAGTCTATGGCTACACCTTC. Translated: CASSERDRGVYGYTF.

The chain combines TRBV19 with TRBJ1-1; no definite D call. The CDR3 spans 12 residues. The V and J ends lost 3 bases and 5 bases respectively, with 7 bases between them. The germline gives CDR1 LNHDA, CDR2 SQIVND (reference sequence). DNA for the CDR3: TGTGCCAGTAGTATGCGAGTAACTGAAGCTTTCTTT. This encodes CASSMRVTEAFF.

V gene TRBV15 combines with J gene TRBJ1-1; D ambiguous. Trimming pared 8 bases from V and 1 base from J, leaving 11 bases between. The germline V gene has CDR1 LNHNV and CDR2 YYDKDF (reference sequence). This CDR3 spans 13 amino acids. The CDR3 reads CATGGYKNTEAFF. DNA of the CDR3: TGTGCCACCGGCGGTTACAAGAACACTGAAGCTTTCTTT.

The chain couples TRBV5-6 to TRBJ2-5; TRBD1 is a possible D gene (6 bases). The CDR3 has 15 residues. V lost 4 bases, J lost 4 bases, and 17 bases lay in between. From germline, CDR1 is SGHDT and CDR2 YYEEEE. The CDR3 region is CASSPGQGFRETQYF. CDR3 in DNA: TGTGCCAGCAGCCCGGGCCAGGGGTTCCGAGAGACCCAGTACTTC.

This rearrangement joins TRBV29-1 to TRBJ2-3; weak D call: TRBD1 (6 bases). Per germline, CDR1 SQVTM and CDR2 ANQGSEA. V gave up 3 bases and J gave up 3 bases, with 13 bases separating them. The CDR3 is made up of 14 amino acids. CDR3 protein: CSVDKQGQTDTQYF. The CDR3 DNA reads as TGCAGCGTTGACAAACAGGGTCAAACAGATACGCAGTATTTT.